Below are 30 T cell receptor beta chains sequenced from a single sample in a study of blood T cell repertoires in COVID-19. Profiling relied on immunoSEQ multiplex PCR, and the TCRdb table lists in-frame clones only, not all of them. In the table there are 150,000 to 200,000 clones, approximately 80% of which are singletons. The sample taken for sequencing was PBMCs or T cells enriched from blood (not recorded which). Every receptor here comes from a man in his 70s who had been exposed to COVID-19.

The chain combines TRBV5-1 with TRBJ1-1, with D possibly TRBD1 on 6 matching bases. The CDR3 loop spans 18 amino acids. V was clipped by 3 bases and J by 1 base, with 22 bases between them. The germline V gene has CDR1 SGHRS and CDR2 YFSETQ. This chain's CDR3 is CASSSRPGERFANTEAFF. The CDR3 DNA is TGCGCCAGCAGCTCCAGACCAGGGGAGCGGTTTGCGAACACTGAAGCTTTCTTT.

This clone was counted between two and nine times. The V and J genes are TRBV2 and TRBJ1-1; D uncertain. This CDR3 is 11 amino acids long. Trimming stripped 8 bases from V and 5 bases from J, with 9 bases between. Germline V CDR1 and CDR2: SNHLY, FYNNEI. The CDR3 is CASLPWTEAFF. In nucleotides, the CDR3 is TGTGCCAGCCTACCGTGGACTGAAGCTTTCTTT.

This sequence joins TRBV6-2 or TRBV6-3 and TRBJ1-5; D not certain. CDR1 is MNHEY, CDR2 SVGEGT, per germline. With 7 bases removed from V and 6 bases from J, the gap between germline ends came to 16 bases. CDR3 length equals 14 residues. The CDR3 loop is CASTPVGSGQPQHF. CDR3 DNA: TGTGCCAGCACCCCGGTGGGCTCTGGTCAGCCCCAGCATTTT.

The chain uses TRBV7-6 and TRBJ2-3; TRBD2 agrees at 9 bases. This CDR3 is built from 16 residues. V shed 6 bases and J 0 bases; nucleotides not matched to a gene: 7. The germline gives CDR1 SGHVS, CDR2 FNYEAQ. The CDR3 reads CASSASGVSSTDTQYF. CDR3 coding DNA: TGTGCCAGCAGTGCTAGCGGGGTCTCTAGCACAGATACGCAGTATTTT.

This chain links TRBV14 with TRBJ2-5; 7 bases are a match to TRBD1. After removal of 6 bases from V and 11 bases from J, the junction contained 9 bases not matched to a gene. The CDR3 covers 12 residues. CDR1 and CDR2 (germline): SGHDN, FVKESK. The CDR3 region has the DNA TGTGCCAGCAGTACCTACCCGGGACAGCAGTACTTC. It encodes CASSTYPGQQYF.

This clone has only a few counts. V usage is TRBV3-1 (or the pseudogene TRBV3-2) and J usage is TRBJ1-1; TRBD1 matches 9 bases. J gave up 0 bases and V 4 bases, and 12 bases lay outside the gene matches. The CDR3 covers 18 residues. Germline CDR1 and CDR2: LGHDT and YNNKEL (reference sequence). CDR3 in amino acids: CASSLRAGTGNLNTEAFF. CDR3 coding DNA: TGTGCCAGCAGCCTAAGGGCGGGGACAGGGAACTTGAACACTGAAGCTTTCTTT.

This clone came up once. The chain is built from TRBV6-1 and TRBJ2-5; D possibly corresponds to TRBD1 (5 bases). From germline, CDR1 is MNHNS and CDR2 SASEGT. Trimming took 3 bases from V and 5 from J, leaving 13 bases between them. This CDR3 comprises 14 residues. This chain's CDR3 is CASSDGARAETQYF. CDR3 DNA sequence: TGTGCCAGCAGTGATGGGGCCAGAGCGGAGACCCAGTACTTC.

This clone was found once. The CDR3 coding sequence is TGTGCCAGCAGCCAGAGACCACTAGCGGAGGGGGGAGATACGCAGTATTTT. This encodes CASSQRPLAEGGDTQYF. V and J are TRBV21-1 and TRBJ2-3; the table's TRBD2 call for D was not verified on the DNA. TRBV21-1 is given as a pseudogene. This CDR3 is 17 amino acids long.

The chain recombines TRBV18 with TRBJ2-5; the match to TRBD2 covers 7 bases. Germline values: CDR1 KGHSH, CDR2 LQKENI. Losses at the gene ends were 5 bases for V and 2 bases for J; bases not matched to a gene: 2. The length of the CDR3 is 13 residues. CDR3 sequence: CASSKGLQETQYF. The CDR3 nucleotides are TGTGCCAGCTCAAAGGGACTACAAGAGACCCAGTACTTC.

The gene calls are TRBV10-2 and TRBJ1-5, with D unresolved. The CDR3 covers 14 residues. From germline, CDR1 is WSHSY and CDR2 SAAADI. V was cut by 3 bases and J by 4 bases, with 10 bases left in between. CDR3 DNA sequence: TGCGCCAGCAGTGATGATTCCAGGAATCAGCCCCAGCATTTT. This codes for CASSDDSRNQPQHF.

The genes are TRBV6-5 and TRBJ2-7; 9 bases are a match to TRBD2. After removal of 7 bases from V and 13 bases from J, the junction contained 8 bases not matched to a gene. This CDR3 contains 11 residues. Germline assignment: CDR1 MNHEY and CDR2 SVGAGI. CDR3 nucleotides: TGTGCCAGCACCGGCGGGGGGGGCCTCTACTTC. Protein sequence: CASTGGGGLYF.

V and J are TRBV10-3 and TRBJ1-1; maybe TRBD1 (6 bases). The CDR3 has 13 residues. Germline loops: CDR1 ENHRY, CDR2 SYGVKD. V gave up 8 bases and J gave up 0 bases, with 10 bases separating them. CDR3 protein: CAIQDRLNTEAFF. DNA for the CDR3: TGTGCCATCCAGGACAGATTGAACACTGAAGCTTTCTTT.

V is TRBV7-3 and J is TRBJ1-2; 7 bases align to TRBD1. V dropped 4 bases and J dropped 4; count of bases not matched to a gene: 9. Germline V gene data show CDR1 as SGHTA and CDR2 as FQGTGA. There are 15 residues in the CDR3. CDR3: CASSSPGTESYGYTF. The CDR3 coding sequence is TGTGCCAGCAGCTCTCCCGGGACAGAAAGCTATGGCTACACCTTC.

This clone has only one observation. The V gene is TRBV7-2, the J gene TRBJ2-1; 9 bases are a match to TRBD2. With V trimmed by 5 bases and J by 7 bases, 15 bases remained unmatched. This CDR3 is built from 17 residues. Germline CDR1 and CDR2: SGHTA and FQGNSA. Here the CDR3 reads CASSPGFGGGALNEQFF. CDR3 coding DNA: TGTGCCAGCAGCCCAGGTTTCGGCGGGGGGGCCCTGAATGAGCAGTTCTTC.

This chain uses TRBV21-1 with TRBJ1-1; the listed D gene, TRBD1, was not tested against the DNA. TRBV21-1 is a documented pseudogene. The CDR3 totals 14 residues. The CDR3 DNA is TGTGCCAGCAGCAAAGCGGGTGTGGGGGCCGAAGCTTTCTTT. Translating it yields CASSKAGVGAEAFF.

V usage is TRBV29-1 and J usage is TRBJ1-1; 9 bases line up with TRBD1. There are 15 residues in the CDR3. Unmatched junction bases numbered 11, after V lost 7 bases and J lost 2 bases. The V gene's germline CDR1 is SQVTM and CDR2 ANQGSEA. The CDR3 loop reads CSALDRGGLNTEAFF. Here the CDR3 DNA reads TGCAGCGCCTTAGACAGGGGGGGTCTAAACACTGAAGCTTTCTTT.

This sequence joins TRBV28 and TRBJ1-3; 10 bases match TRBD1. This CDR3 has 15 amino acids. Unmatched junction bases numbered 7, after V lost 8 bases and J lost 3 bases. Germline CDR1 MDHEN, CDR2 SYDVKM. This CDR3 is CASGRQGALGNTIYF. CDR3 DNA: TGTGCCAGCGGTAGACAGGGGGCGCTTGGAAACACCATATATTTT.

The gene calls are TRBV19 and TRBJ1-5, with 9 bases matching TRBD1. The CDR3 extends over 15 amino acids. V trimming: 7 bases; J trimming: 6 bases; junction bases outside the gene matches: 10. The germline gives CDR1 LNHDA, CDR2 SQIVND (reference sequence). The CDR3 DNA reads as TGTGCCAGTATCCCAACAGGGGGCGAGGGTCAGCCCCAGCATTTT. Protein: CASIPTGGEGQPQHF.

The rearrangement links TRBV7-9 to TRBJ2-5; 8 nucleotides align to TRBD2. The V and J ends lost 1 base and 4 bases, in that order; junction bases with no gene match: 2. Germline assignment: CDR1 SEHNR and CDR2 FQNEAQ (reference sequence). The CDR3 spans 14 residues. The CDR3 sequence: CASSLDLAGETQYF. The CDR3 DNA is TGTGCCAGCAGCTTAGATCTAGCGGGAGAGACCCAGTACTTC.

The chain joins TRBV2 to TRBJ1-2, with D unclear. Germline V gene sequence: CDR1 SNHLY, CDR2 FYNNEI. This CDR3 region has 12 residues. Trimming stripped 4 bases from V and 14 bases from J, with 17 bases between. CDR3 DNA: TGTGCCAGCAGTGTTTTCCCAGCTGGAGAGACCTTC. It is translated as CASSVFPAGETF.

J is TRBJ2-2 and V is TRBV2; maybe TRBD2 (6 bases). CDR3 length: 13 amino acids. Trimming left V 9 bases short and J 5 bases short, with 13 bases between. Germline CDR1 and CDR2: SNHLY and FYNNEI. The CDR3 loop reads CASSRRGTGELFF. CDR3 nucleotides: TGTGCCAGTAGTCGACGGGGGACCGGGGAGCTGTTTTTT.

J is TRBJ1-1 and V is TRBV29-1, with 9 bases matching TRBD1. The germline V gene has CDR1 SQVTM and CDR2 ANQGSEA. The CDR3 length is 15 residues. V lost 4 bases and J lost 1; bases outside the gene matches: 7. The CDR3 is CSVGTGVISNTEAFF. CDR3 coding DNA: TGCAGCGTTGGGACAGGGGTAATTTCGAACACTGAAGCTTTCTTT.

DNA for the CDR3: TGTGCCAGCATCCTCCCGGGTCCCTACAATGAGCAGTTCTTC. Residues: CASILPGPYNEQFF. The chain recombines TRBV11-2 with TRBJ2-1; D uncertain. V lost 7 bases and J 2 bases, leaving 12 bases between the germline ends. The CDR3 has 14 residues. Per germline, CDR1 SGHAT and CDR2 FQNNGV.

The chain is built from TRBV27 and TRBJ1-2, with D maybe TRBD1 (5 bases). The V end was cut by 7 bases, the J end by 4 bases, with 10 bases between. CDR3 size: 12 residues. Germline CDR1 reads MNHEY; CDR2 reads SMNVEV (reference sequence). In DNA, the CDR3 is TGTGCCAGCACTCACGGGGGCTATGGCTACACCTTC. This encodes CASTHGGYGYTF.

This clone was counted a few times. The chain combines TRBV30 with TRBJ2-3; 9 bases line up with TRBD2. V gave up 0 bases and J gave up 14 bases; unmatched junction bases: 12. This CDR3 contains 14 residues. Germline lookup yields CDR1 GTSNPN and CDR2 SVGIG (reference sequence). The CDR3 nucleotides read TGTGCCTGGAGTGTACGGGCTAGCGGGGCTTCGACGTATTTT. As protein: CAWSVRASGASTYF.

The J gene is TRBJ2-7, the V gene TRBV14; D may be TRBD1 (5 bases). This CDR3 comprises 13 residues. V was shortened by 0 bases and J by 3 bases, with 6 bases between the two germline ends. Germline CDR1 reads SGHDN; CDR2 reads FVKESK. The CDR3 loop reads CASSQDRVYEQYF. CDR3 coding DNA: TGTGCCAGCAGCCAAGACAGGGTCTACGAGCAGTACTTC.

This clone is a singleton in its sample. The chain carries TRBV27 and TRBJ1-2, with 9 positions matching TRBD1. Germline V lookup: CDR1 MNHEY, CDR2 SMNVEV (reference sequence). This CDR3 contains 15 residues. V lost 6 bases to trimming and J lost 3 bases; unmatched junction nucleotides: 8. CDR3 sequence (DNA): TGTGCCAGCAGCCACGGACAGGGGAGGGACTATGGCTACACCTTC. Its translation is CASSHGQGRDYGYTF.

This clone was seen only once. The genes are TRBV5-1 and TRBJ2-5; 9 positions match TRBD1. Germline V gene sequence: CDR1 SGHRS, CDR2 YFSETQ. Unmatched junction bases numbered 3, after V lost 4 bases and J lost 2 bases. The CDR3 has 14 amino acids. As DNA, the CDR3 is TGCGCCAGCAGCCCCGGGACAGGGCAAGAGACCCAGTACTTC. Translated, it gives CASSPGTGQETQYF.

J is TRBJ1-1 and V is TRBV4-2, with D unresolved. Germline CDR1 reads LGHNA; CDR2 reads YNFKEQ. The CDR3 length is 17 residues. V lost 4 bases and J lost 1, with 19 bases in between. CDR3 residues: CASSLPLGGIENTEAFF. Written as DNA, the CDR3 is TGTGCCAGCAGCCTCCCCTTAGGAGGGATAGAGAACACTGAAGCTTTCTTT.

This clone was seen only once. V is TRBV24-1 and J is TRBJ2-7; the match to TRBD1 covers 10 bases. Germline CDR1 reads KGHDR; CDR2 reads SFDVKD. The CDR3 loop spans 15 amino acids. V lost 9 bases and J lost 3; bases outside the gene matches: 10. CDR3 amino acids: CATASSGTGVYEQYF. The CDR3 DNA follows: TGTGCCACCGCTTCCAGTGGGACAGGGGTCTACGAGCAGTACTTC.